The rows below give T cell receptor beta chains drawn from one sample of a study of cytomegalovirus exposure and HLA in healthy donors. Generated by immunoSEQ multiplex PCR, the TCRdb table keeps only in-frame clones and is missing some. The data contain under 250,000 clones, roughly 73% of them singletons. Sequencing input: PBMCs. These receptors came from a boy aged 5-17 years in good health and CMV-seronegative. Both conserved end residues are part of each CDR3.

J | V | CDR3
TRBJ2-7 | TRBV6-1 | CASSSGTGGTYEQYF
TRBJ1-2 | TRBV1 | CTSSQPDRGRGYTF
TRBJ2-3 | TRBV5-4 | CASSLRTRTDTQYF
TRBJ1-4 | TRBV19 | CASSIHLGANEKLFF
TRBJ2-7 | TRBV2 | CASMTQGAQEQYF
TRBJ1-2 | TRBV6-9 | CASSYPRQIYGYTF
TRBJ2-7 | TRBV6-1 | CASSELRQAIYEQYF
TRBJ2-7 | TRBV11-2 | CASSLGGIGDYEQYF
TRBJ1-3 | TRBV5-6 | CASSLRRQGSGNTIYF
TRBJ2-2 | TRBV19 | CASTDETRRGGELFF
TRBJ1-5 | TRBV19 | CASTATGTGWTNQPQHF
TRBJ1-5 | TRBV9 | CASSPPREGQPQHF
TRBJ1-6 | TRBV2 | CASTRGPNSPLHF
TRBJ2-1 | TRBV5-1 | CASSLGGGGNNEQFF
TRBJ1-5 | TRBV7-6 | CASSLQGADQPQHF
TRBJ1-3 | TRBV5-6 | CASSFPPNGNTIYF